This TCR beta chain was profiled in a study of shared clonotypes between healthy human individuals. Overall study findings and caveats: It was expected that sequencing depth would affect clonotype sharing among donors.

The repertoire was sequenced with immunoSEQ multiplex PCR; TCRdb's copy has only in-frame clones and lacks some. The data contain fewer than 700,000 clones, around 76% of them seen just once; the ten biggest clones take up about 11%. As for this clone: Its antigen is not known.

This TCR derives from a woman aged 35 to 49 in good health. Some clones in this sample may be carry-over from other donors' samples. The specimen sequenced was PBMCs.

CDR3 in DNA: TGTGCCAGCAGTTTTTTGGCTAGAAGTAATGAGCAGTTCTTC. Translation: CASSFLARSNEQFF. The rearrangement links TRBV28 to TRBJ2-1; the D is unclear. The CDR3 is made up of 14 amino acids. CDR1 is MDHEN and CDR2 is SYDVKM in the germline V gene. V was pared by 3 bases and J by 7 bases, with 13 bases between.